This T cell receptor (beta chain) was identified in a study of T-cell reconstitution after alpha-beta-depleted transplantation in children. Study results and limitations: TCRbeta diversity was high at day 60 in some patients (a result of surviving recipient T cells and thymic progenitors). Reportedly, only several hundred clones from non-depleted graft cells drove alpha-beta T-cell counts at about two months.

Unique molecular identifiers were incorporated during preparation of the TCRbeta library. One entry per CDR3 protein, called by TCRdb with MiXCR from the PCR reads. The data hold fewer than 400,000 distinct CDR3 sequences, with around 25% observed a single time. For this clonotype: Antigen: not known.

The CDR3 has 15 residues. V lost 4 bases, J lost 7 bases, and 19 bases lay in between. Germline CDR1 SGHRS, CDR2 YFSETQ. This receptor was identified in a male patient younger than 18 who had a stem cell transplant for acute lymphoblastic leukemia, so the T cells may come from the graft donor. The source material was PBMCs, mostly from graft donor cells, sampled 180 days after TCRalphabeta/CD19-depleted stem cell transplant. The chain joins TRBV5-1 to TRBJ2-3; D is perhaps TRBD1 (6 bases). The CDR3 loop reads CASSGRQASSYTQYF. DNA for the CDR3: TGCGCCAGCAGCGGTAGACAGGCCTCTTCCTATACGCAGTATTTT.